A selection of T cell receptor beta chains follows, all from one sample in a study of spatial heterogeneity in lung cancer. TCRdb re-derived calls from the 5' RACE reads in MiXCR, one entry per CDR3 protein. The sample includes some 40,000 distinct CDR3 sequences, just over 3% seen only once; the top ten take 36%. The sequencing here drew on normal lung tissue next to the tumor, taken at surgery. The receptors were gathered from a male donor with early-stage non-small cell lung cancer. Both conserved end residues are part of each CDR3. D genes are given only for firm matches. Some rows have no size entry. The others give once, few or many, or a class for an expanded clone.

V gene,clone size,J gene,D gene,CDR3 DNA,CDR3 protein
TRBV2,-,TRBJ1-5,TRBD1,TGTGCCAGCAGTGAACAGGGGGTTAGCAATCAGCCCCAGCATTTT,CASSEQGVSNQPQHF
TRBV6-5,-,TRBJ1-4,TRBD1,TGTGCCAGCAGTCCCGGGGGGACAGCTGAAAAACTGTTTTTT,CASSPGGTAEKLFF
TRBV20-1,many,TRBJ1-3,-,TGCAGTGCTAGAGAGTCTAAGGATTATCACCACGGAAACACCATATATTTT,CSARESKDYHHGNTIYF
TRBV20-1,many,TRBJ2-7,-,TGCAGTGTGCAATCGACGGGTTTGTACGAGCAGTACTTC,CSVQSTGLYEQYF
TRBV5-8,many,TRBJ1-5,-,TGTGCCAGCAGCCCCCGGGACGGCCGCAATCAGCCCCAGCATTTT,CASSPRDGRNQPQHF
TRBV11-3,many,TRBJ2-5,TRBD2,TGTGCCAGCAGCGAGGGACTAGCGGGAGTAGAGACCCAGTACTTC,CASSEGLAGVETQYF
TRBV5-4,many,TRBJ2-3,TRBD1,TGTGCCAGCAGCTTTGGACCGGACAGGGCCCACCTCACAGATACGCAGTATTTT,CASSFGPDRAHLTDTQYF
TRBV7-8,many,TRBJ1-1,-,TGTGCCAGCAGCTTAGGGTGGGGAAAGGGGAACACTGAAGCTTTCTTT,CASSLGWGKGNTEAFF
TRBV9,many,TRBJ2-3,TRBD2,TGTGCCAGCAGCGTAGGGCTAGCGGGGGCCGGGTATACCGATACGCAGTATTTT,CASSVGLAGAGYTDTQYF
TRBV24-1,many,TRBJ2-7,-,TGTGCCACCAGTGATGCGGACAGTGACAGCTCCTACGAGCAGTACTTC,CATSDADSDSSYEQYF
TRBV12-3/TRBV12-4,many,TRBJ2-2,TRBD2,TGTGCCAGCAGTTCCACTAGCGAGTCCACCGGGGAGCTGTTTTTT,CASSSTSESTGELFF
TRBV6-2/TRBV6-3,-,TRBJ1-5,-,TGTGCCAGCAGCCCAGGACGGAACAATCAGCCCCAGCATTTT,CASSPGRNNQPQHF
TRBV5-1,-,TRBJ2-5,-,TGCGCCAGCAGCTTCGGACTAAACCAAGAGACCCAGTACTTC,CASSFGLNQETQYF